This T cell receptor beta chain was identified during a study of patients and donors after allogeneic stem cell transplantation. TCRdb ran MiXCR on the RT-PCR reads and lists one entry per CDR3 protein. The top ten hold 6% of the sample, which has roughly 960,000 distinct CDR3 sequences, 18% seen once. V shed 7 bases and J 1 base; nucleotides not matched to a gene: 5. Looked up from germline, CDR1 is SNHLY and CDR2 is FYNNEI. The CDR3 spans 16 residues. The sequence came from a human donor who was either an allogeneic HSCT recipient or a stem cell or donor lymphocyte infusion donor (not recorded which). It is not recorded whose cells these are; they may come from a transplant donor. This sequence joins TRBV2 and TRBJ2-2; 11 bases are shared with TRBD2. The sequenced sample was blood, either unsorted or a sorted T cell fraction (not recorded which). The CDR3 DNA reads as TGTGCCAGCAAACCCCTAGCGGGAGGGAACACCGGGGAGCTGTTTTTT. Protein product: CASKPLAGGNTGELFF.